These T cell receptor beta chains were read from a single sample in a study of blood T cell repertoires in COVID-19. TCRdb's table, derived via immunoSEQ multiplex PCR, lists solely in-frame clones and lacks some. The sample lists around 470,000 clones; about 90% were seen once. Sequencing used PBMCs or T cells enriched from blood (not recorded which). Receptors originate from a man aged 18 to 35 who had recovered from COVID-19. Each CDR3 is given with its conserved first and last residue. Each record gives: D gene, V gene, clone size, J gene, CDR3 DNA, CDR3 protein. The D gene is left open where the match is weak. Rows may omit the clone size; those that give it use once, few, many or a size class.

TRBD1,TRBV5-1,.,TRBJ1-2,TGCGCCAGCAGCTCCGGAGGAACCGGGACAGGTCCTTATGGCTACACCTTC,CASSSGGTGTGPYGYTF
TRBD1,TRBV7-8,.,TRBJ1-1,TGTGCCAGCAGCCCGTTAGGGGGACAGGTTCAAGCTTTCTTT,CASSPLGGQVQAFF
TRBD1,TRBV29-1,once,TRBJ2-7,TGCAGCGTTGATTCGGGGACAGACTCCTACGAGCAGTACTTC,CSVDSGTDSYEQYF
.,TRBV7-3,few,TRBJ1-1,TGTGCCAGCAGCTTATCCGGGAACACTGAAGCTTTCTTT,CASSLSGNTEAFF
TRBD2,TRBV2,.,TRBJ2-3,TGTGCCAGCAGGGAGACTAGCGCCACAGATACGCAGTATTTT,CASRETSATDTQYF
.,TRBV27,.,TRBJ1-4,TGTGCCAGCAGAATCAGACTTCAAACTAATGAAAAACTGTTTTTT,CASRIRLQTNEKLFF
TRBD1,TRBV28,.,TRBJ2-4,TGTGCCAGCAGTTTATCGGACAGGGTGGGCATTCAGTACTTC,CASSLSDRVGIQYF
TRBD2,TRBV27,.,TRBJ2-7,TGTGCCAGCGGGGGACTAGCGGGCCAATCCTACGAGCAGTACTTC,CASGGLAGQSYEQYF
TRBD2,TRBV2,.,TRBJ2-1,TGTGCCAGCAGTCCCCCTGGGCGGGGGGGCAGCAATGAGCAGTTCTTC,CASSPPGRGGSNEQFF
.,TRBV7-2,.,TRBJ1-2,TGTGCCAGCAGCCACCGGACAGTCTATGGCTACACCTTC,CASSHRTVYGYTF
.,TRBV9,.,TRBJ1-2,TGTGCCAGCAGCATCGACTCAGGGGTGGATGGCTACACCTTC,CASSIDSGVDGYTF
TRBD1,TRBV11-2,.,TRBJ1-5,TGTGCCAGCAGCTTAGACGCCAGGGGGCCAAATCAGCCCCAGCATTTT,CASSLDARGPNQPQHF
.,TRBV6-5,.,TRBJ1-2,TGTGCCAGCGCGACAAGGTCCCCTTCTAACTATGGCTACACCTTC,CASATRSPSNYGYTF
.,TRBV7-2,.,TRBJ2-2,TGTGCCAGCAGCAAGAGGTCCCTAGCGAAGAACACCGGGGAGCTGTTTTTT,CASSKRSLAKNTGELFF
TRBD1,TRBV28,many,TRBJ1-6,TGTGCCAGCATCAACGACGGGACAGGGGGCTCACCCCTCCACTTT,CASINDGTGGSPLHF
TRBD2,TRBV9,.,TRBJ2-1,TGTGCCAGCAACGGGGGGAGCTCCTACAATGAGCAGTTCTTC,CASNGGSSYNEQFF
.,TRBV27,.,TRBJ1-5,TGTGCCAGCGGACTCCAGTATAGCAATCAGCCCCAGCATTTT,CASGLQYSNQPQHF
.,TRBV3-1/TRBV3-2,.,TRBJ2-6,TGTGCCAGCAGCCCAGGTCCCGGGGCCAACGTCCTGACTTTC,CASSPGPGANVLTF
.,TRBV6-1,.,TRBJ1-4,TGTGCCAGCAGAGTCGCGGGTTCAACTAATGAAAAACTGTTTTTT,CASRVAGSTNEKLFF
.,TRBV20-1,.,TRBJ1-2,TGCAGTGCTATAGACTATGGCTACACCTTC,CSAIDYGYTF
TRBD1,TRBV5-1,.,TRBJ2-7,TGCGCCAGCAGCGTCCGACAGGGATCCTACGAGCAGTACTTC,CASSVRQGSYEQYF
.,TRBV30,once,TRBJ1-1,TGTGCCTGGAGTGTAAGAGGTAGCACTGAAGCTTTCTTT,CAWSVRGSTEAFF
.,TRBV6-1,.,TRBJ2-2,TGTGCCAGCAGTGAATGGGGCTCTACCGGGGAGCTGTTTTTT,CASSEWGSTGELFF
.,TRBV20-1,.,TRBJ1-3,TGCAGTGCTAGGGGCGGAAACACCATATATTTT,CSARGGNTIYF
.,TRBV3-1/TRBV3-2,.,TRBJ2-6,TGTGCCAGCAGTCAGGGTTACTCTGGGGCCAACGTCCTGACTTTC,CASSQGYSGANVLTF
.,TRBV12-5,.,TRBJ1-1,TGTGCTAGTGGTTCCCAGTCTTTCTTT,CASGSQSFF
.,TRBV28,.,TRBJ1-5,TGTGCCAGCAGGACTTTCGGCAATCAGCCCCAGCATTTT,CASRTFGNQPQHF
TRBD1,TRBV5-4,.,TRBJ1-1,TGTGCCAGCAGCTCTAAGAACAGGGGCTATACTGAAGCTTTCTTT,CASSSKNRGYTEAFF
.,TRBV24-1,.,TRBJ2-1,TGTGCCACCAGTGGGGGGCCTATATCCTACAATGAGCAGTTCTTC,CATSGGPISYNEQFF
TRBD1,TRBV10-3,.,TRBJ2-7,TGTGCCATCAGTGTCTCCGGGACAGGGATCTCCTACGAGCAGTACTTC,CAISVSGTGISYEQYF
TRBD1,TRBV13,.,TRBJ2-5,TGTGCCAGCAGTAAACGACAGGGGAAAGAGACCCAGTACTTC,CASSKRQGKETQYF
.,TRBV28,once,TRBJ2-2,TGTGCCAGCAGTAAAGGGGGATCTGGGGAGCTGTTTTTT,CASSKGGSGELFF
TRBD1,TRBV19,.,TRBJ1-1,TGTGCCAGTTCCTTGCCAGGGGGTGAAAAAGCTTTCTTT,CASSLPGGEKAFF
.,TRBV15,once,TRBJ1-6,TGTGCCACCAGTCGAAGCTCCAATTCACCCCTCCACTTT,CATSRSSNSPLHF
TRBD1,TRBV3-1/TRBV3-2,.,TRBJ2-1,TGTGCCAGCAGCCTTACAGGGGAGCAAAACTACAATGAGCAGTTCTTC,CASSLTGEQNYNEQFF
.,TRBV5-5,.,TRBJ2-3,TGTGCCAGCAGCTTGGCCGGCACAGATACGCAGTATTTT,CASSLAGTDTQYF
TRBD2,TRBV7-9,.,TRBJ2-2,TGTGCCAGCAGCTCCAGGACTAGCGGGAACACCGGGGAGCTGTTTTTT,CASSSRTSGNTGELFF
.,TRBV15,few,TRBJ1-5,TGTGCCACCAGCCTGGGAGGGAACGGACAGCCCCAGCATTTT,CATSLGGNGQPQHF
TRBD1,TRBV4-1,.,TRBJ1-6,TGCGCCAGCAGCTTACAACCAGGACAGGGGGGCTCACCCCTCCACTTT,CASSLQPGQGGSPLHF
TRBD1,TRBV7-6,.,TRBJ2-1,TGTGCCAGCAGCTCGGACAGGGGGATCTACAATGAGCAGTTCTTC,CASSSDRGIYNEQFF
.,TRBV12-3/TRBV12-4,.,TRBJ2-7,TGTGCCAGCAGGTTACAGGGTAGCCACGAGCAGTACTTC,CASRLQGSHEQYF
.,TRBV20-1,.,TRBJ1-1,TGCAGTGCTCCCTCTACCACTGAAGCTTTCTTT,CSAPSTTEAFF
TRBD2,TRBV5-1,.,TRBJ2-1,TGCGCCAGCAGCTGGAAGACTAGCGGGGGTAAGCACAATGAGCAGTTCTTC,CASSWKTSGGKHNEQFF
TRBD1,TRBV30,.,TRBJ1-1,TGTGCCTGGAGTGTAGGCAGGGGGGACACTGAAGCTTTCTTT,CAWSVGRGDTEAFF
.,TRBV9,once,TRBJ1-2,TGTGCCAGCAGCGCCGATCAGCTCGGACTCTATGGCTACACCTTC,CASSADQLGLYGYTF
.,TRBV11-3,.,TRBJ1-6,TGTGCCAGCAGCTCCGGCAAATCAGGGGAGTATAATTCACCCCTCCACTTT,CASSSGKSGEYNSPLHF
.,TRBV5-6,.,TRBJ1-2,TGTGCCAGCCGGCAGGGAAACTATGGCTACACCTTC,CASRQGNYGYTF
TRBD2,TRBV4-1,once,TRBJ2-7,TGCGCCAGCAGCTTAACTACATCTGGGGGGGATACCTACGAGCAGTACTTC,CASSLTTSGGDTYEQYF
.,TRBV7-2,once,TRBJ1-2,TGTGCCAGCAGCCGGACAGATACGGGCTATGGCTACACCTTC,CASSRTDTGYGYTF
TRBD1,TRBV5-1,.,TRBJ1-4,TGCGCCAGCAGCTCGAGACAGGGGGCTAATGAAAAACTGTTTTTT,CASSSRQGANEKLFF
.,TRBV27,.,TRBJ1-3,TGTGCCAGCAGGCAGGGGCTCTCTGGAAACACCATATATTTT,CASRQGLSGNTIYF
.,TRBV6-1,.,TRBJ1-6,TGTGCCAGCAGTGAACGATGGGGCAGGTCACCCCTCCACTTT,CASSERWGRSPLHF
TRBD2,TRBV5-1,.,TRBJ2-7,TGCGCCAGCAGCTTGGTATCCGGCGGGGGGAAGTACGAGCAGTACTTC,CASSLVSGGGKYEQYF
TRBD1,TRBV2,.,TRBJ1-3,TGTGCCAGCAGTTCCGACAGGGGGAGAGGAAACACCATATATTTT,CASSSDRGRGNTIYF
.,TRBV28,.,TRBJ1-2,TGTGCCAGCAGTTTATTGAGCGGCTACACCTTC,CASSLLSGYTF
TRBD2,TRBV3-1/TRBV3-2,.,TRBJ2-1,TGTGCCAGCAGCCATAGCGGGTCGACCTACAATGAGCAGTTCTTC,CASSHSGSTYNEQFF
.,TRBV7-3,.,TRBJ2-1,TGTGCCAGCAGCTTAAGGGACTCGCCCTACAATGAGCAGTTCTTC,CASSLRDSPYNEQFF
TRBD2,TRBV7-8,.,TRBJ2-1,TGTGCCAGCAGCCCACGTTGGACTAGCAGAAATTACAATGAGCAGTTCTTC,CASSPRWTSRNYNEQFF
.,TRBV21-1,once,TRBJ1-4,TGTGCCAGCAGAGAACGGACAGTTTATGAAAAACTGTTTTTT,CASRERTVYEKLFF